This TCR beta chain was profiled in a study of OX40 agonist ivuxolimab in advanced cancers. Overall study: As their treatment, patients were administered ivuxolimab, an agonistic anti-OX40 (CD134) antibody. A history of anti-PD-1, anti-PD-L1 or anti-CTLA-4 therapy was acceptable, and 40% had some.

Sequenced by immunoSEQ multiplex PCR; TCRdb stores in-frame clones only, minus some. This table has about 55,000 clones, 86% appearing once. In this sample, this clone turned up a few times. The target antigen is unknown. The CDR3 length is 13 residues. The V segment lost 2 bases and the J segment 8 bases; nucleotides outside the gene matches: 4. Per the germline V gene, CDR1 is SGHDN and CDR2 is FVKESK. Study-level findings and limits: What antigens the expanded peripheral T cells recognized was never established.

Patients had blood sampled at baseline and again on cycle 4 day 1 and cycle 7 day 1. The chain carries TRBV14 and TRBJ1-2; 8 positions match TRBD1. Source: CD4+ or CD8+ T cells sorted from blood, taken in a trial of the OX40 agonist ivuxolimab. The sequence was obtained from an adult with an advanced solid tumor such as melanoma, head and neck, liver or kidney cancer. CDR3 DNA: TGTGCCAGCAGCCAACCAGGGGGCAGGGGCTACACCTTC. Its translation is CASSQPGGRGYTF.